This T cell receptor beta chain was obtained from a study of T cells after yellow fever vaccination. This CDR3 has 14 amino acids. From germline, CDR1 is DFQATT and CDR2 SNEGSKA (reference sequence). V lost 6 bases, J lost 2 bases, and 15 bases lay in between. This clonotype was seen only a few times. Using its own MiXCR run on the 5' RACE reads, TCRdb lists one record per CDR3 protein. The sample holds some 320,000 distinct CDR3 sequences, around 10% seen once. The chain carries TRBV20-1 and TRBJ2-3; no clear D gene. The source is a man aged 18 to 30 who received the YFV17D yellow fever vaccine. The sequencing here drew on CD4+ T cells sorted from PBMCs, taken 45 days after the yellow fever booster vaccination. DNA of the CDR3: TGCAGTGCCCAGATGGGCACCCACACAGATACGCAGTATTTT. Protein product: CSAQMGTHTDTQYF.